Sequencing of this TCR beta chain was carried out in a study of human T cells and chemical hapten exposure. TCRdb re-called the RACE reads with MiXCR, one entry per CDR3 protein. The table shows 350,000 or so distinct CDR3 sequences, with under 8% occurring only once. Time point here: patch test 1, 2 weeks after DPC sensitization. Indicated treatment: therapeutic diphenylcyclopropenone sensitization with weekly scalp DPC. This clonotype was seen many times. CDR3 length: 18 amino acids. Germline V gives CDR1 MDHEN, CDR2 SYDVKM. V was clipped by 5 bases and J by 4 bases, with 23 bases between them. The rearrangement uses TRBV28 and TRBJ2-2; perhaps TRBD1 as D (5 bases). The sequencing used whole blood, collected in connection with sensitization to the hapten diphenylcyclopropenone (DPC). The sequence was obtained from a woman aged 18-30 years with alopecia areata. Some clones in this sample may be carry-over from other donors' samples. Here the CDR3 DNA reads TGTGCCAGCAGTCTTTTTCCGATCAGGGAAAAGCGCACCGGGGAGCTGTTTTTT. Translated: CASSLFPIREKRTGELFF.